The 9 T cell receptor beta chains presented below share a single source sample, sequenced in a study of identical twins. MiXCR, run by TCRdb on the 5' RACE reads, gives a single entry per CDR3 protein. The sample lists 1.5 million to 2 million distinct CDR3 sequences, about 32% occurring once. The specimen sequenced was cord blood. These receptors came from a newborn girl in good health.

This clonotype was recorded a few times. This chain connects TRBV5-6 to TRBJ2-3, with D possibly being TRBD2 (5 bases). V was shortened by 2 bases and J by 0 bases, with 16 bases between the two germline ends. The CDR3 length is 17 residues. Germline loops: CDR1 SGHDT, CDR2 YYEEEE. This CDR3 reads CASSLSRPSPSTDTQYF. The CDR3 DNA follows: TGTGCCAGCAGCTTATCTCGGCCTAGCCCTAGCACAGATACGCAGTATTTT.

Turning to this clonotype: A read error may account for a junction end that differs from germline. The chain is built from TRBV2 and TRBJ1-5; D remains ambiguous. This CDR3 contains 14 residues. Germline V gene lookup returns CDR1 SNHLY and CDR2 FYNNEI. The CDR3 loop reads CASSEIHSDQPQHF. The CDR3 coding sequence is TGTGCCAGCAGTGAAATCCATAGCGATCAGCCCCAGCATTTT.

V is TRBV5-1 and J is TRBJ2-1; tentative D call: TRBD2 (6 bases). The CDR3 consists of 13 residues. CDR1 SGHRS and CDR2 YFSETQ come from the germline V gene. V lost 6 bases, J lost 8 bases, and 15 bases lay in between. CDR3 sequence reads: CASTSGWGDEQFF. The DNA of the CDR3 is TGCGCCAGCACCTCGGGCTGGGGGGATGAGCAGTTCTTC.

In DNA, the CDR3 is TGTGCCAGCAGCTTACCAGCGAGGACCGTCCATGAGCAGTTCTTC. Its protein is CASSLPARTVHEQFF. The rearrangement joins TRBV11-2 to TRBJ2-1, with D uncertain. From germline, CDR1 is SGHAT and CDR2 FQNNGV. The CDR3 totals 15 residues. The germline V and J ends were trimmed by 2 bases and 8 bases, with 16 bases remaining between them.

There are a few counts of this clonotype. The CDR3 region is CASSPAQTGKGPYNSPLHF. The CDR3 DNA is TGTGCCAGCAGTCCCGCCCAAACAGGGAAGGGACCGTATAATTCACCCCTCCACTTT. The chain uses TRBV6-1 and TRBJ1-6; D perhaps matches TRBD1 (6 bases). Per germline, CDR1 MNHNS and CDR2 SASEGT. The CDR3 spans 19 residues. Trimming removed 5 bases at V and 4 bases at J, with 24 bases between.

The gene calls are TRBV10-1 and TRBJ2-4; D tentatively fits TRBD1 or TRBD2 (5 bases each). Germline CDR1 reads WNHNN; CDR2 reads SYGVQD (reference sequence). The CDR3 length is 16 residues. Trimming shortened V by 3 bases and J by 6 bases, and 18 bases separated the two germline ends. The CDR3: CASSDNVGGGRNIQYF. The CDR3 DNA follows: TGCGCCAGCAGTGATAATGTTGGGGGTGGTAGAAACATTCAGTACTTC.

This chain links TRBV9 with TRBJ1-5, with D tentatively TRBD1 (6 bases). Germline V gene data show CDR1 as SGDLS and CDR2 as YYNGEE. CDR3 length: 14 residues. Trimming pared 0 bases from V and 4 bases from J, leaving 8 bases between. DNA for the CDR3: TGTGCCAGCAGCGTAGACGGGACAAATCAGCCCCAGCATTTT. This codes for CASSVDGTNQPQHF.

Remarks on this clonotype: At one of its ends the junction is not consistent with the germline gene, which may arise from a read error. The chain employs TRBV20-1 and TRBJ2-3; possible D gene TRBD2, 5 bases. This CDR3 has 15 amino acids. Germline V gene lookup returns CDR1 DFQATT and CDR2 SNEGSKA (reference sequence). CDR3 in DNA: TGCAGTGCTAGTAAGAGTGTAGGGAGCACAGATACGCAGTGTTTT. The encoded protein is CSASKSVGSTDTQCF.

This clonotype turned up a few times. V is TRBV28 and J is TRBJ2-3; 11 positions match TRBD2. CDR1 MDHEN and CDR2 SYDVKM come from the germline V gene. V was clipped by 6 bases and J by 4 bases; unmatched bases: 6. The CDR3 sequence is 15 residues long. The CDR3 region is CASRELAGGSDTQYF. Written as DNA, the CDR3 is TGTGCCAGCAGGGAGCTAGCGGGAGGATCAGATACGCAGTATTTT.